This T cell receptor (beta chain) was observed in a study of PD-L1 blockade in urothelial cancer. The germline V gene encodes CDR1 SGHAT and CDR2 FQNNGV. This CDR3 has 12 amino acids. Trimming shortened V by 5 bases and J by 7 bases, and 11 bases separated the two germline ends. Stated time point: pretreatment peripheral blood. Clones were sequenced by immunoSEQ multiplex PCR, and TCRdb holds only the in-frame ones, with some missing. The sample shows around 50,000 clones, approximately 88% of them seen only once. The sequence was obtained from a middle-aged man with urothelial cancer. The sequences come from PBMCs, collected around atezolizumab (anti-PD-L1) treatment. The V call is TRBV11-2, the J call TRBJ1-1; D unresolved. The CDR3 here is CASSRRPHEAFF. In DNA form, the CDR3 reads TGTGCCAGCAGCCGGAGACCCCATGAAGCTTTCTTT.